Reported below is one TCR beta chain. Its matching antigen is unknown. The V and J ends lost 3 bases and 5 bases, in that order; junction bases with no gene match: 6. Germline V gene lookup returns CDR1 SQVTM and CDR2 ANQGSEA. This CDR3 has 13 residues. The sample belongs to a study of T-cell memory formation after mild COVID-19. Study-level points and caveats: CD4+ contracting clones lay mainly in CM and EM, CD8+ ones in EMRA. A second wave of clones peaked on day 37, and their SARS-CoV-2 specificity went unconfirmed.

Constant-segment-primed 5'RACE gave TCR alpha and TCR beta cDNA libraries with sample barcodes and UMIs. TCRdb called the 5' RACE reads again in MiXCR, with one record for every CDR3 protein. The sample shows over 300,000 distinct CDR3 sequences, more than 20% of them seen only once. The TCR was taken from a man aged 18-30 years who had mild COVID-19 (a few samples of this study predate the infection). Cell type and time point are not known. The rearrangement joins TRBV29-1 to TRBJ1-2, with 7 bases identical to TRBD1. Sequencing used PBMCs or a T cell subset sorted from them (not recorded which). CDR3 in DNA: TGCAGCGTTGACCCCGGGACAGCTTATGGCTACACCTTC. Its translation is CSVDPGTAYGYTF. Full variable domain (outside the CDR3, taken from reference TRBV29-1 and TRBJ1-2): SAVISQKPSRDICQRGTSLTIQCQVDSQVTMMFWYRQQPGQSLTLIATANQGSEATYESGFVIDKFPISRPNLTFSTLTVSNMSPEDSSIYLCSVDPGTAYGYTFGSGTRLTVV.